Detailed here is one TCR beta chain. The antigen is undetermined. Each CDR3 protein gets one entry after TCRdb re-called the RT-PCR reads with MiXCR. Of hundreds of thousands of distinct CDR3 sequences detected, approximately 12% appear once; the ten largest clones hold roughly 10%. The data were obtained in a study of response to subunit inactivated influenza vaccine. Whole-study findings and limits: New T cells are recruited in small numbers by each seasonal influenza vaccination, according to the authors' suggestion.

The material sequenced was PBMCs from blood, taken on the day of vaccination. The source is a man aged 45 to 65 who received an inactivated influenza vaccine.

CDR3 nucleotides: TGTGCCAGCAGCCAATTTAGCGGGGTAGTAGATACGCAGTATTTT. Protein product: CASSQFSGVVDTQYF. The rearrangement links TRBV4-2 to TRBJ2-3; 8 bases agree with TRBD2. CDR1 is LGHNA, CDR2 YNFKEQ, per germline. Trimming cost V 2 bases and J 5 bases; bases outside gene matches: 6. CDR3 size: 15 residues.